This is a list of T cell receptor beta chains from one sample in a study of pediatric ulcerative colitis. Generated by immunoSEQ multiplex PCR, the TCRdb table keeps only in-frame clones and is missing some. The data hold tens of thousands of clones, with about 65% observed a single time. The sample comprised gut tissue. The receptors originated from a boy younger than 18 with severe ulcerative colitis. CDR3s include the opening cysteine and the closing phenylalanine or tryptophan. The order of the fields is D gene, J gene, V gene, clone size, CDR3 protein, CDR3 DNA. D genes are given only for firm matches. A clone size is listed for some rows: how often the clone was seen (once, few, many), or a class if it is expanded.

d_gene: TRBD1; j_gene: TRBJ2-7; v_gene: TRBV5-6; abundance: NA; CDR3aa: CASSLARDRLYEQYF; CDR3nt: TGTGCCAGCAGCTTGGCCCGGGACAGGCTATACGAGCAGTACTTC
d_gene: TRBD1; j_gene: TRBJ1-6; v_gene: TRBV19; abundance: once; CDR3aa: CASSIEGGQNNSPLHF; CDR3nt: TGTGCCAGTAGTATTGAAGGGGGACAGAATAATTCACCCCTCCACTTT
d_gene: NA; j_gene: TRBJ2-1; v_gene: TRBV2; abundance: NA; CDR3aa: CASSGDISSYNEQFF; CDR3nt: TGTGCCAGCAGTGGGGACATCAGCTCCTACAATGAGCAGTTCTTC
d_gene: TRBD1; j_gene: TRBJ1-1; v_gene: TRBV2; abundance: NA; CDR3aa: CASSQQGARTEAFF; CDR3nt: TGTGCCAGCAGTCAACAGGGGGCGCGGACTGAAGCTTTCTTT
d_gene: NA; j_gene: TRBJ1-2; v_gene: TRBV9; abundance: few; CDR3aa: CASSVGRKGRDYTF; CDR3nt: TGTGCCAGCAGCGTAGGACGGAAGGGGAGAGACTACACCTTC
d_gene: NA; j_gene: TRBJ1-1; v_gene: TRBV27; abundance: NA; CDR3aa: CASSRLTGRTEAFF; CDR3nt: TGTGCCAGCAGTCGGTTGACAGGAAGGACTGAAGCTTTCTTT
d_gene: TRBD1; j_gene: TRBJ1-5; v_gene: TRBV6-1; abundance: few; CDR3aa: CASSERQGQPQHF; CDR3nt: TGTGCCAGCAGTGAGCGACAGGGGCAGCCCCAGCATTTT
d_gene: NA; j_gene: TRBJ1-1; v_gene: TRBV10-1; abundance: NA; CDR3aa: CASSEGNSEAFF; CDR3nt: TGCGCCAGCAGTGAGGGCAACTCTGAAGCTTTCTTT
d_gene: TRBD2; j_gene: TRBJ2-2; v_gene: TRBV2; abundance: once; CDR3aa: CASSETSGGAGELFF; CDR3nt: TGTGCCAGCAGTGAAACTAGCGGGGGAGCCGGGGAGCTGTTTTTT
d_gene: NA; j_gene: TRBJ2-3; v_gene: TRBV27; abundance: NA; CDR3aa: CASSWAGTTDTQYF; CDR3nt: TGTGCCAGCAGTTGGGCCGGGACTACAGATACGCAGTATTTT
d_gene: TRBD1; j_gene: TRBJ1-1; v_gene: TRBV27; abundance: NA; CDR3aa: CASSSPAQGAKHTEAFF; CDR3nt: TGTGCCAGCAGTTCGCCCGCACAGGGGGCGAAGCACACTGAAGCTTTCTTT
d_gene: TRBD1; j_gene: TRBJ2-7; v_gene: TRBV5-1; abundance: once; CDR3aa: CASSLQGGYEQYF; CDR3nt: TGCGCCAGCAGCCTACAGGGGGGCTACGAGCAGTACTTC
d_gene: NA; j_gene: TRBJ1-3; v_gene: TRBV30; abundance: NA; CDR3aa: CAWSVRNTIYF; CDR3nt: TGTGCCTGGAGTGTACGCAACACCATATATTTT
d_gene: NA; j_gene: TRBJ2-3; v_gene: TRBV6-1; abundance: NA; CDR3aa: CASSEGTFTDTQYF; CDR3nt: TGTGCCAGCAGTGAAGGGACTTTCACAGATACGCAGTATTTT
d_gene: TRBD1; j_gene: TRBJ1-2; v_gene: TRBV19; abundance: NA; CDR3aa: CASREGGLNYGYTF; CDR3nt: TGTGCCAGTAGGGAAGGGGGCCTTAACTATGGCTACACCTTC
d_gene: NA; j_gene: TRBJ2-1; v_gene: TRBV4-3; abundance: NA; CDR3aa: CASSQGFQVSGYNEQFF; CDR3nt: TGCGCCAGCAGCCAAGGGTTTCAGGTCTCGGGATACAATGAGCAGTTCTTC
d_gene: NA; j_gene: TRBJ2-7; v_gene: TRBV18; abundance: NA; CDR3aa: CASSQGGDGPYEQYF; CDR3nt: TGTGCCAGCTCACAGGGGGGGGATGGACCCTACGAGCAGTACTTC
d_gene: NA; j_gene: TRBJ2-5; v_gene: TRBV2; abundance: NA; CDR3aa: CASSDWQPRDPQYF; CDR3nt: TGTGCCAGCAGTGACTGGCAGCCTCGGGACCCCCAGTACTTC
d_gene: TRBD2; j_gene: TRBJ2-3; v_gene: TRBV2; abundance: NA; CDR3aa: CASSGLVAGGSTDTQYF; CDR3nt: TGTGCCAGCAGTGGATTAGTAGCGGGGGGTAGCACAGATACGCAGTATTTT
d_gene: NA; j_gene: TRBJ1-2; v_gene: TRBV5-1; abundance: medium-sized; CDR3aa: CASSLDGAYGYTF; CDR3nt: TGCGCCAGCAGCTTGGACGGGGCCTATGGCTACACCTTC
d_gene: NA; j_gene: TRBJ1-2; v_gene: TRBV19; abundance: NA; CDR3aa: CASSVDAYGYTF; CDR3nt: TGTGCCAGTAGTGTGGACGCCTATGGCTACACCTTC
d_gene: NA; j_gene: TRBJ1-1; v_gene: TRBV21-1; abundance: NA; CDR3aa: CASRDGQHNTEAFF; CDR3nt: TGTGCCAGCAGGGATGGACAACATAACACTGAAGCTTTCTTT
d_gene: NA; j_gene: TRBJ1-6; v_gene: TRBV6-5; abundance: NA; CDR3aa: CASWDGGSSPLHF; CDR3nt: TGTGCCAGCTGGGACGGTGGGAGTTCACCCCTCCACTTT
d_gene: TRBD1; j_gene: TRBJ1-5; v_gene: TRBV5-1; abundance: NA; CDR3aa: CASSLGQGRNQPQHF; CDR3nt: TGCGCCAGCAGCTTGGGACAGGGGCGAAATCAGCCCCAGCATTTT
d_gene: NA; j_gene: TRBJ2-5; v_gene: TRBV7-6; abundance: NA; CDR3aa: CASSLARETQYF; CDR3nt: TGTGCCAGCAGCTTAGCGAGGGAGACCCAGTACTTC
d_gene: NA; j_gene: TRBJ1-4; v_gene: TRBV6-1; abundance: NA; CDR3aa: CASIKGYRDEKLFF; CDR3nt: TGTGCCAGCATTAAGGGCTATCGAGATGAAAAACTGTTTTTT
d_gene: NA; j_gene: TRBJ2-1; v_gene: TRBV6-5; abundance: few; CDR3aa: CASCASLTSYNEQFF; CDR3nt: TGTGCCAGCTGTGCCAGTCTTACTTCCTACAATGAGCAGTTCTTC
d_gene: TRBD2; j_gene: TRBJ2-3; v_gene: TRBV12-5; abundance: NA; CDR3aa: CASARGRATDTQYF; CDR3nt: TGTGCTAGTGCCCGGGGGAGGGCCACAGATACGCAGTATTTT
d_gene: TRBD1; j_gene: TRBJ1-2; v_gene: TRBV25-1; abundance: NA; CDR3aa: CASSASIRGLYGYTF; CDR3nt: TGTGCCAGCAGTGCCTCTATCAGGGGGCTCTATGGCTACACCTTC
d_gene: NA; j_gene: TRBJ2-2; v_gene: TRBV4-3; abundance: NA; CDR3aa: CASSQDRVRSGELFF; CDR3nt: TGCGCCAGCAGCCAAGATCGGGTGAGATCCGGGGAGCTGTTTTTT
d_gene: TRBD1; j_gene: TRBJ2-3; v_gene: TRBV18; abundance: NA; CDR3aa: CASSDQSGTGEYF; CDR3nt: TGTGCCAGCTCGGACCAATCTGGGACAGGGGAGTATTTT
d_gene: NA; j_gene: TRBJ1-6; v_gene: TRBV6-6; abundance: few; CDR3aa: CASSYSRGSPLHF; CDR3nt: TGTGCCAGCAGTTACTCCCGGGGATCACCCCTCCACTTT
d_gene: NA; j_gene: TRBJ2-7; v_gene: TRBV4-1; abundance: NA; CDR3aa: CASSQDLGTGLREQYF; CDR3nt: NA
d_gene: NA; j_gene: TRBJ1-3; v_gene: TRBV19; abundance: NA; CDR3aa: CASSRQSGNTIYF; CDR3nt: TGTGCCAGTAGTCGACAGTCTGGAAACACCATATATTTT
d_gene: NA; j_gene: TRBJ2-1; v_gene: TRBV19; abundance: NA; CDR3aa: CASSISAAAYNEQFF; CDR3nt: TGTGCCAGTAGTATATCGGCCGCCGCCTACAATGAGCAGTTCTTC
d_gene: NA; j_gene: TRBJ1-4; v_gene: TRBV6-1; abundance: NA; CDR3aa: CASSARSVSTNEKLFF; CDR3nt: TGTGCCAGCAGTGCCCGATCGGTATCAACTAATGAAAAACTGTTTTTT
d_gene: NA; j_gene: TRBJ2-5; v_gene: TRBV30; abundance: NA; CDR3aa: CAWSGAAAQYF; CDR3nt: TGTGCCTGGAGTGGGGCGGCGGCCCAGTACTTC
d_gene: NA; j_gene: TRBJ1-6; v_gene: TRBV7-8; abundance: NA; CDR3aa: CASSPRLLENNSPLHF; CDR3nt: TGTGCCAGCAGCCCCAGGCTACTTGAGAATAATTCACCCCTCCACTTT
d_gene: NA; j_gene: TRBJ2-1; v_gene: TRBV7-9; abundance: NA; CDR3aa: CASSLTTGAEFF; CDR3nt: TGTGCCAGCAGCCTAACAACGGGCGCGGAGTTCTTC
d_gene: TRBD1; j_gene: TRBJ2-5; v_gene: TRBV13; abundance: once; CDR3aa: CASSTLGQGRETQYF; CDR3nt: TGTGCCAGCAGCACCCTCGGACAGGGGCGGGAGACCCAGTACTTC
d_gene: TRBD1; j_gene: TRBJ2-1; v_gene: TRBV4-1; abundance: NA; CDR3aa: CASSLDRGLYNEQFF; CDR3nt: TGCGCCAGCAGCCTGGACAGGGGGCTCTACAATGAGCAGTTCTTC
d_gene: TRBD1; j_gene: TRBJ1-2; v_gene: TRBV10-3; abundance: NA; CDR3aa: CAISESMPGQVMTRYGYTF; CDR3nt: TGTGCCATCAGTGAGTCGATGCCCGGACAGGTGATGACTCGCTATGGCTACACCTTC
d_gene: TRBD1; j_gene: TRBJ1-1; v_gene: TRBV5-1; abundance: NA; CDR3aa: CASRGTGGTEAFF; CDR3nt: TGCGCCAGCAGAGGGACAGGGGGTACTGAAGCTTTCTTT
d_gene: TRBD1; j_gene: TRBJ1-1; v_gene: TRBV6-6; abundance: NA; CDR3aa: CASSYPGGGEAFF; CDR3nt: TGTGCCAGCAGTTACCCAGGGGGGGGTGAAGCTTTCTTT
d_gene: TRBD1; j_gene: TRBJ1-4; v_gene: TRBV9; abundance: few; CDR3aa: CASSGPGRGRGEKLFF; CDR3nt: TGTGCCAGCAGCGGCCCCGGTAGGGGGCGTGGGGAAAAACTGTTTTTT
d_gene: TRBD2; j_gene: TRBJ2-3; v_gene: TRBV4-1; abundance: NA; CDR3aa: CASSQVLAGSTDTQYF; CDR3nt: TGCGCCAGCAGCCAAGTCTTAGCGGGGAGCACAGATACGCAGTATTTT
d_gene: TRBD2; j_gene: TRBJ2-3; v_gene: TRBV5-1; abundance: NA; CDR3aa: CASTPSSGGARPDTQYF; CDR3nt: TGCGCCAGCACCCCGTCTAGCGGGGGCGCCCGCCCAGATACGCAGTATTTT
d_gene: TRBD1; j_gene: TRBJ2-4; v_gene: TRBV5-1; abundance: NA; CDR3aa: CASSPSRTGMAIQYF; CDR3nt: TGCGCCAGCAGCCCCTCGCGGACAGGGATGGCCATTCAGTACTTC
d_gene: NA; j_gene: TRBJ1-2; v_gene: TRBV5-1; abundance: NA; CDR3aa: CASSLAGGGYGYTF; CDR3nt: TGCGCCAGCAGCTTGGCGGGGGGCGGTTATGGCTACACCTTC
d_gene: NA; j_gene: TRBJ1-2; v_gene: TRBV28; abundance: NA; CDR3aa: CASSPGGYGYTF; CDR3nt: TGTGCCAGCAGTCCCGGAGGTTATGGCTACACCTTC
d_gene: NA; j_gene: TRBJ1-1; v_gene: TRBV5-1; abundance: NA; CDR3aa: CASSLDRNTEAFF; CDR3nt: TGCGCCAGCAGCTTGGATAGGAACACTGAAGCTTTCTTT
d_gene: NA; j_gene: TRBJ1-4; v_gene: TRBV7-8; abundance: NA; CDR3aa: CASSPAPGGQNEKLFF; CDR3nt: TGTGCCAGCAGCCCGGCGCCGGGGGGTCAAAATGAAAAACTGTTTTTT
d_gene: NA; j_gene: TRBJ2-1; v_gene: TRBV10-3; abundance: once; CDR3aa: CATQSSYNEQFF; CDR3nt: TGTGCCACCCAGAGCTCCTACAATGAGCAGTTCTTC
d_gene: TRBD1; j_gene: TRBJ2-1; v_gene: TRBV7-2; abundance: NA; CDR3aa: CASSLGQGAVNEQFF; CDR3nt: TGTGCCAGCAGCCTAGGACAGGGGGCTGTCAATGAGCAGTTCTTC
d_gene: NA; j_gene: TRBJ2-6; v_gene: TRBV5-6; abundance: NA; CDR3aa: CASSLRGLGAGANVLTF; CDR3nt: TGTGCCAGCAGCTTGAGGGGCCTAGGCGCTGGGGCCAACGTCCTGACTTTC
d_gene: TRBD2; j_gene: TRBJ2-1; v_gene: TRBV5-1; abundance: once; CDR3aa: CASSLASGGENEQFF; CDR3nt: TGCGCCAGCAGCTTGGCCAGCGGGGGGGAAAATGAGCAGTTCTTC
d_gene: TRBD2; j_gene: TRBJ2-3; v_gene: TRBV9; abundance: once; CDR3aa: CASSSSGGPLTDTQYF; CDR3nt: TGTGCCAGCAGCTCCAGCGGGGGCCCTCTCACAGATACGCAGTATTTT
d_gene: NA; j_gene: TRBJ2-3; v_gene: TRBV6-4; abundance: NA; CDR3aa: CASSDSPGADTQYF; CDR3nt: TGTGCCAGCAGTGACTCCCCAGGGGCAGATACGCAGTATTTT
d_gene: TRBD1; j_gene: TRBJ1-2; v_gene: TRBV6-5; abundance: NA; CDR3aa: CASRDGQGTHGYTF; CDR3nt: TGTGCCAGCAGAGACGGACAGGGTACCCACGGCTACACCTTC
d_gene: TRBD1; j_gene: TRBJ2-7; v_gene: TRBV7-9; abundance: NA; CDR3aa: CASSLGTGAYEQYF; CDR3nt: TGTGCCAGCAGCTTAGGTACAGGGGCCTACGAGCAGTACTTC